This paragraph covers one T cell receptor beta chain sequence. Its antigen is as yet unknown. One base away lies a much larger clone, so this may be a sequencing read error. From 5'RACE with constant-segment primers came TCR alpha and TCR beta cDNA libraries that carried sample barcodes and UMIs. TCRdb called the 5' RACE reads again in MiXCR, with one record for every CDR3 protein. Here the sample spans just under 50,000 distinct CDR3 sequences, roughly 12% being singletons. This sample is part of a study of T-cell memory formation after mild COVID-19. Whole-study results and caveats: Largely, contracting CD4+ clones fell within CM and EM, and contracting CD8+ clones within EMRA. Second-wave clones reaching peak frequency on day 37 lacked confirmed SARS-CoV-2 specificity.

The CDR3 is 12 residues long. Germline V lookup: CDR1 SQVTM, CDR2 ANQGSEA. The V gene lost 4 bases and the J gene lost 0 bases, with 6 bases spanning the gap. This TCR was sampled from a man between 18 and 29 years old who had mild COVID-19 (a few samples of this study predate the infection). Cell type and time point are not known. The sequencing sample was made of PBMCs or a T cell subset sorted from them (not recorded which). The chain employs TRBV29-1 and TRBJ1-1; unclear D gene. The CDR3 DNA reads as TGCAGCGTTGGCAGGATGAACACTGAAGCTTTCTTT. It specifies CSVGRMNTEAFF. The whole variable domain, filled in from reference TRBV29-1 and TRBJ1-1, reads SAVISQKPSRDICQRGTSLTIQCQVDSQVTMMFWYRQQPGQSLTLIATANQGSEATYESGFVIDKFPISRPNLTFSTLTVSNMSPEDSSIYLCSVGRMNTEAFFGQGTRLTVV.